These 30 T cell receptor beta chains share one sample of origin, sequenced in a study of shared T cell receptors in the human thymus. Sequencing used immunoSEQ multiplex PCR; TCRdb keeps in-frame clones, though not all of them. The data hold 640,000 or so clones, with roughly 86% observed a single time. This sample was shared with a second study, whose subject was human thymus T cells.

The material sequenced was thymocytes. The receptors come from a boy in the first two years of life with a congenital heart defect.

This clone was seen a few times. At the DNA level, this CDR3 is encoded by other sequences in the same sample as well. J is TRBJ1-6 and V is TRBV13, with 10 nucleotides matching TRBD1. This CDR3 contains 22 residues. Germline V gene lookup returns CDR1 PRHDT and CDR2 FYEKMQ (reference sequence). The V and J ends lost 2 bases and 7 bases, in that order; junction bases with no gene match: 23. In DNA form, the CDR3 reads TGTGCCAGCAGCTTACCCAGACAGGGGGCTTCCCCCCCTACAAATATGAATTCACCCCTCCACTTT. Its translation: CASSLPRQGASPPTNMNSPLHF.

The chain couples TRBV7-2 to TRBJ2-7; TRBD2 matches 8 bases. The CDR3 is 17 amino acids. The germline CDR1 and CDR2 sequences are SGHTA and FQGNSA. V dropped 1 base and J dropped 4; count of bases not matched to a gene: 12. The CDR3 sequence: CASSLESEAGAGYEQYF. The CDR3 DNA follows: TGTGCCAGCAGCTTAGAGTCTGAAGCGGGAGCAGGTTACGAGCAGTACTTC.

CDR3 in DNA: TGTGCCAGCAGCCTGACAGGGTTCTATGGCTACACCTTC. Its protein is CASSLTGFYGYTF. The genes are TRBV7-8 and TRBJ1-2; 7 bases agree with TRBD1. The ends lost 5 bases at V and 4 bases at J; junction bases unmatched: 4. Germline values: CDR1 SGHVS, CDR2 FQNEAQ. The CDR3 totals 13 residues.

The CDR3 bases are TGTGCCAGCAGTTGTAGTGGTAGGAACACTGAAGCTTTCTTT. It translates to CASSCSGRNTEAFF. The gene calls are TRBV6-5 and TRBJ1-1; D not certain. V shed 4 bases and J shed 1 base, with 10 bases lying between them. Germline CDR1 MNHEY, CDR2 SVGAGI. This CDR3 contains 14 residues.

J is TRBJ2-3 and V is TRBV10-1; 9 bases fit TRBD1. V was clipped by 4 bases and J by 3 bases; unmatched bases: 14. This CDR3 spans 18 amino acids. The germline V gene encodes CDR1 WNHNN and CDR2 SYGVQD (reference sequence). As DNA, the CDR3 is TGCGCCAGCAGTGCAGTGCCGGGACAGGGAACGGGAACAGATACGCAGTATTTT. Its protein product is CASSAVPGQGTGTDTQYF.

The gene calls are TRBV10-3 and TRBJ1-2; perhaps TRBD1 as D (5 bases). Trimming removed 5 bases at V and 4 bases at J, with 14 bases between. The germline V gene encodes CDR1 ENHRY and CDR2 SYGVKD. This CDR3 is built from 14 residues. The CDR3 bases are TGTGCCATCAGTTATCCGGGGGGACTCTATGGCTACACCTTC. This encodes CAISYPGGLYGYTF.

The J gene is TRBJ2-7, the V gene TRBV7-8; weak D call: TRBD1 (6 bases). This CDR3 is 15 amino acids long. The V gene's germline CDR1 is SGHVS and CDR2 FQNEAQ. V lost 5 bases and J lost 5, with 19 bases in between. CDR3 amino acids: CASSTFDRYPHEQYF. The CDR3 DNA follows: TGTGCCAGCAGCACCTTCGACAGGTACCCTCACGAGCAGTACTTC.

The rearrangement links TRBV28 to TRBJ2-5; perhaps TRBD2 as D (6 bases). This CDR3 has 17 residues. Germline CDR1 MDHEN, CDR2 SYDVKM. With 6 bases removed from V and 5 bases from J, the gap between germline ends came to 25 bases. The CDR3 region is CASSQSPPGLMGETQYF. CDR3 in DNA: TGTGCCAGCAGCCAATCCCCCCCGGGACTGATGGGGGAGACCCAGTACTTC.

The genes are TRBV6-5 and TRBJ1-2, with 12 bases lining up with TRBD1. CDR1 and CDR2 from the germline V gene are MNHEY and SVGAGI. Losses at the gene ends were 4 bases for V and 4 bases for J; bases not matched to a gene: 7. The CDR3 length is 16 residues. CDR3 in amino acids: CASSWDRGREGYGYTF. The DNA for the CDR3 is TGTGCCAGCAGTTGGGACAGGGGGCGCGAAGGCTATGGCTACACCTTC.

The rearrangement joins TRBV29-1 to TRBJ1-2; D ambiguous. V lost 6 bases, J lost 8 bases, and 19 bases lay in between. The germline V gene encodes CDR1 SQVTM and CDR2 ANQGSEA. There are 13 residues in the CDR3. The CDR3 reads CSVPPGNGRGYTF. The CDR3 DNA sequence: TGCAGCGTCCCCCCCGGGAATGGTAGGGGCTACACCTTC.

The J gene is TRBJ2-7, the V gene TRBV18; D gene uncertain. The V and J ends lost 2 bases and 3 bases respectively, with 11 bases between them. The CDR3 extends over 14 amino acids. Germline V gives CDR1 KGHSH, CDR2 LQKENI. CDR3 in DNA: TGTGCCAGCTCACCAGGCTCAAATGTCTACGAGCAGTACTTC. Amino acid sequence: CASSPGSNVYEQYF.

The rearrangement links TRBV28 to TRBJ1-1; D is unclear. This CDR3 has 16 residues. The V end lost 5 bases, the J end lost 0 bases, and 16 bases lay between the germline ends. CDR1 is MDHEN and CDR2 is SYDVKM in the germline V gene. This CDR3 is CASSPPSPGMNTEAFF. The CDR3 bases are TGTGCCAGCAGTCCCCCCTCCCCGGGAATGAACACTGAAGCTTTCTTT.

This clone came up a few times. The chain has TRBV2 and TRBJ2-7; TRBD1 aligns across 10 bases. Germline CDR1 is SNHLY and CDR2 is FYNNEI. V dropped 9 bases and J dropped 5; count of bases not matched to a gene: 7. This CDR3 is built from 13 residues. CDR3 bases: TGTGCCAGGTCCGGGACAGGGGTTAACGAGCAGTACTTC. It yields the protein CARSGTGVNEQYF.

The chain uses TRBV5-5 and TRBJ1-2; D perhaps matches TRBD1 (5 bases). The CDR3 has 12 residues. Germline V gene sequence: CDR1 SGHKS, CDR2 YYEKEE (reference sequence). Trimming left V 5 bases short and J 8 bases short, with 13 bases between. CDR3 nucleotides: TGTGCCAGCAGACCAGGGTTTGGCGGCTACACCTTC. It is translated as CASRPGFGGYTF.

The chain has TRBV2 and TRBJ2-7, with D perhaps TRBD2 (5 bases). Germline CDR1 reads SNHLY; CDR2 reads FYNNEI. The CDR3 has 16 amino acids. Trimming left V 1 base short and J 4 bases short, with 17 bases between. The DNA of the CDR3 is TGTGCCAGCAGTGAAGGCTCGATAGAGGGTTGGTACGAGCAGTACTTC. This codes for CASSEGSIEGWYEQYF.

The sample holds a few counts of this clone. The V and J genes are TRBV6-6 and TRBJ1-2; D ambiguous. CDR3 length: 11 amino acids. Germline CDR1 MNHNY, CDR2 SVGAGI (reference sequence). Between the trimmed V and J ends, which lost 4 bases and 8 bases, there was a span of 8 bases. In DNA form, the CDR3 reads TGTGCCAGCAGTTCTCTACGGGGCTACACCTTC. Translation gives CASSSLRGYTF.

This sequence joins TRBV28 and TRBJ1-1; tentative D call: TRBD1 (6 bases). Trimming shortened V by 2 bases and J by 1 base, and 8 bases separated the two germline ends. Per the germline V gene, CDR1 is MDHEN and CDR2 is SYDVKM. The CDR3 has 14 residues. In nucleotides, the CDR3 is TGTGCCAGCAGTTTACACAGGGCGAACACTGAAGCTTTCTTT. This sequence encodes CASSLHRANTEAFF.

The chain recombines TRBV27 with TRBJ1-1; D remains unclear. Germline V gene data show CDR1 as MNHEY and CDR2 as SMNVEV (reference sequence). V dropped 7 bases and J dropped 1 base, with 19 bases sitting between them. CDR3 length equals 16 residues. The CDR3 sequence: CASNINAKQPNTEAFF. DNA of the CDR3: TGTGCCAGCAATATAAACGCCAAACAGCCGAACACTGAAGCTTTCTTT.

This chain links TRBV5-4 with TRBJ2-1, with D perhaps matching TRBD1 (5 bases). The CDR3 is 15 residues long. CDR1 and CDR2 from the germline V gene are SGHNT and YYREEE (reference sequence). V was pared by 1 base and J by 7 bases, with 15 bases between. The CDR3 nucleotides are TGTGCCAGCAGCTTGAACAGGAAAGGGTATAATGAGCAGTTCTTC. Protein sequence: CASSLNRKGYNEQFF.

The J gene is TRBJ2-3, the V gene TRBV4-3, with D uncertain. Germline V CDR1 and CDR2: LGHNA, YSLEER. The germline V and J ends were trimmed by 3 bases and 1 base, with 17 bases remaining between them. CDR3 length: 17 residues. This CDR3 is CASSQVPPLGGTDTQYF. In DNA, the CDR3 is TGCGCCAGCAGCCAGGTTCCGCCGCTAGGTGGCACAGATACGCAGTATTTT.

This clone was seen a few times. The CDR3 region has the DNA TGTGCCAGCAGCTTGCAGGGCACGGGCACTGAAGCTTTCTTT. Translated: CASSLQGTGTEAFF. The chain joins TRBV5-4 to TRBJ1-1; TRBD1 might be the D (5 bases). The V end lost 1 base, the J end lost 4 bases, and 11 bases lay between the germline ends. The CDR3 has 14 residues. Germline V gene lookup returns CDR1 SGHNT and CDR2 YYREEE (reference sequence).

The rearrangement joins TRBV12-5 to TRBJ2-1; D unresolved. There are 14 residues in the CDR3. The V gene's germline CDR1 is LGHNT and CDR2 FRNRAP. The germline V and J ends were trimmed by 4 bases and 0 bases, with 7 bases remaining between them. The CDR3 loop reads CASGSASSYNEQFF. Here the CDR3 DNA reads TGTGCTAGTGGTTCCGCGAGCTCCTACAATGAGCAGTTCTTC.

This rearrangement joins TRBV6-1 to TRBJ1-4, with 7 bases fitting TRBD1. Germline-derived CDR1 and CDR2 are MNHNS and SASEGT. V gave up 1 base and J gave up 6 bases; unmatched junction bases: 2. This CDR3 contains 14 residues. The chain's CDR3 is CASSEGQGYEKLFF. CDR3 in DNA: TGTGCCAGCAGTGAAGGACAGGGATATGAAAAACTGTTTTTT.

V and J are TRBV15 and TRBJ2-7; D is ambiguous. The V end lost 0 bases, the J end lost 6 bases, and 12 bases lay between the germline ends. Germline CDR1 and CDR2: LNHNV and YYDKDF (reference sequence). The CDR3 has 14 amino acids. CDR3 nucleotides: TGTGCCACCAGCAGAGATCCCCTCCGGAGCGAGCAGTACTTC. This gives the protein CATSRDPLRSEQYF.

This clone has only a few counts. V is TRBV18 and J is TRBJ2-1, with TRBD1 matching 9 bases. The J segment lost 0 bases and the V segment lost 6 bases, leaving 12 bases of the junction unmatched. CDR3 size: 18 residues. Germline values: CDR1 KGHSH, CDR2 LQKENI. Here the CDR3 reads CASSRPGTGKASYNEQFF. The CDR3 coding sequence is TGTGCCAGCTCGCGTCCCGGGACAGGGAAGGCCTCCTACAATGAGCAGTTCTTC. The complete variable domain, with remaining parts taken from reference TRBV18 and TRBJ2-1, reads NAGVMQNPRHLVRRRGQEARLRCSPMKGHSHVYWYRQLPEEGLKFMVYLQKENIIDESGMPKERFSAEFPKEGPSILRIQQVVRGDSAAYFCASSRPGTGKASYNEQFFGPGTRLTVL.

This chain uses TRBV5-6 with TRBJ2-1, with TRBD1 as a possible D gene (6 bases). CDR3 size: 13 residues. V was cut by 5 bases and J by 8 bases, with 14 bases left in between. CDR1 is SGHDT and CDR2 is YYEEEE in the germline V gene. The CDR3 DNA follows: TGTGCCAGCAGGGATACACAGGGTTATGAGCAGTTCTTC. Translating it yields CASRDTQGYEQFF.

CDR3 nucleotides: TGTGCCAGCAGTTTAAGGGGGGGGCAGGCCAATCAGCCCCAGCATTTT. It yields the protein CASSLRGGQANQPQHF. The V and J genes are TRBV27 and TRBJ1-5; TRBD1 is a possible D gene (6 bases). The germline gives CDR1 MNHEY, CDR2 SMNVEV (reference sequence). Trimming shortened V by 2 bases and J by 3 bases, and 14 bases separated the two germline ends. The CDR3 runs 16 residues.

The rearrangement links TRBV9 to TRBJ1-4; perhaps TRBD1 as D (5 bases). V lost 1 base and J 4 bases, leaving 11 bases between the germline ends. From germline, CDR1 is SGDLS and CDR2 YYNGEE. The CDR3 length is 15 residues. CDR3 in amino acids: CASSVFGGGNEKLFF. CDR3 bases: TGTGCCAGCAGCGTATTTGGGGGGGGTAATGAAAAACTGTTTTTT.

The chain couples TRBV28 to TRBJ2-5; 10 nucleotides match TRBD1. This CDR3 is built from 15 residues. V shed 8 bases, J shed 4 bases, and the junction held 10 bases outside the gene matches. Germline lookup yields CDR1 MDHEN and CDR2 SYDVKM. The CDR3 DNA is TGTGCCAGCCAAGGGACAGGGGCGGTCGTAGAGACCCAGTACTTC. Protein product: CASQGTGAVVETQYF.

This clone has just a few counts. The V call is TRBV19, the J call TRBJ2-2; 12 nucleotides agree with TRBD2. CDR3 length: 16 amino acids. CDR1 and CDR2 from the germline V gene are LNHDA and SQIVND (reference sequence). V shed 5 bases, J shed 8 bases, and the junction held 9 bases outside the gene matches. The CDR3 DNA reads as TGTGCCAGTAGTTCCCGACTAGCGGGAGCTACAGGGGAGCTGTTTTTT. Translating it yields CASSSRLAGATGELFF.